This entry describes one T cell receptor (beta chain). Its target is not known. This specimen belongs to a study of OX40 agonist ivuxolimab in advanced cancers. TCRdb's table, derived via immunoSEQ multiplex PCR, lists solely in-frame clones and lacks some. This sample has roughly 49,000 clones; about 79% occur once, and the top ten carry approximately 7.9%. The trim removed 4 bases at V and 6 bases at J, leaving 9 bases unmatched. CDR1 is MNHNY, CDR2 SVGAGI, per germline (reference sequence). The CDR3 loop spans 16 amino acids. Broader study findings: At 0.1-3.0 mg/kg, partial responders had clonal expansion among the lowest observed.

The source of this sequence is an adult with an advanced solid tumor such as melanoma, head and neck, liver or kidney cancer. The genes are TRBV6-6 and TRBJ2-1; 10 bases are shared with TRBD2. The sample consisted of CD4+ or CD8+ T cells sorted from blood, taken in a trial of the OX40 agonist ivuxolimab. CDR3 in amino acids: CASSSVSGRKGNEQFF. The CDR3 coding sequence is TGTGCCAGCAGTTCGGTTAGCGGGAGGAAGGGCAATGAGCAGTTCTTC.